This T cell receptor beta chain was captured in a study of blood T cell repertoires in COVID-19. Study overall: Researchers got acute and convalescent COVID-19 samples from the United States, Italy and Spain.

The assay was immunoSEQ multiplex PCR, and TCRdb's table has in-frame clones only and misses some. The data hold 65,000 to 80,000 clones, with roughly four fifths observed a single time. Germline V gene lookup returns CDR1 MNHEY and CDR2 SMNVEV (reference sequence). This CDR3 region has 14 residues. Trimming stripped 2 bases from V and 8 bases from J, with 12 bases between. Specimen: peripheral blood. The sequence was obtained from a man in his fifties or sixties with acute or convalescent COVID-19. This chain uses TRBV27 with TRBJ2-2, with D possibly TRBD2 on 7 matching bases. The CDR3 loop reads CASSLRGGTGELFF. In DNA, the CDR3 is TGTGCCAGCAGTTTAAGGGGGGGAACGGGGGAGCTGTTTTTT.